The sequence of this TCR beta chain was determined in a study of type 1 regulatory T cells. Across the study: T-allo10 is a Tr1-enriched, alloantigen-specific CD4 T cell product made in vitro.

TCRdb reprocessed the reads via MiXCR and lists one record per CDR3 protein. Here the sample spans over 90,000 distinct CDR3 sequences, roughly 28% being singletons. This clonotype was seen a handful of times. This CDR3 comprises 14 residues. Trimming took off 0 bases at V and 5 bases at J, with 11 bases between the two ends. Germline loops: CDR1 SGHRS, CDR2 YFSETQ. This TCR was sampled from a human donor in good health. The specimen sequenced was CD4+ T cells, either the whole sample or a sorted fraction (not recorded which). The chain links TRBV5-1 to TRBJ2-5; perhaps TRBD2 as D (6 bases). This CDR3 reads CASSLDFGGETQYF. For the CDR3, the DNA is TGCGCCAGCAGCTTGGATTTCGGAGGGGAGACCCAGTACTTC.